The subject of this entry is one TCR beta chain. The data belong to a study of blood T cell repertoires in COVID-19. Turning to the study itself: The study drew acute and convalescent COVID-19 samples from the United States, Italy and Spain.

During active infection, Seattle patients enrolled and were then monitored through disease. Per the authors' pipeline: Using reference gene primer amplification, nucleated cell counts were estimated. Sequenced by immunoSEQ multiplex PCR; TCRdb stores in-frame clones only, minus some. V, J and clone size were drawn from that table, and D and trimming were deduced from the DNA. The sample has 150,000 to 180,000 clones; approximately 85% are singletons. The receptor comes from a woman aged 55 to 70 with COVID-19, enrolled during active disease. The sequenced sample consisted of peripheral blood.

The CDR3 nucleotides read TGTGCCTGGAGTTCGAAAACAGGGGGCAACGATCAGCCCCAGCATTTT. Its translation: CAWSSKTGGNDQPQHF. This sequence joins TRBV30 and TRBJ1-5, with TRBD1 identical over 9 bases. This CDR3 contains 16 residues. The germline V gene has CDR1 GTSNPN and CDR2 SVGIG (reference sequence). V lost 2 bases and J lost 5; bases outside the gene matches: 10.